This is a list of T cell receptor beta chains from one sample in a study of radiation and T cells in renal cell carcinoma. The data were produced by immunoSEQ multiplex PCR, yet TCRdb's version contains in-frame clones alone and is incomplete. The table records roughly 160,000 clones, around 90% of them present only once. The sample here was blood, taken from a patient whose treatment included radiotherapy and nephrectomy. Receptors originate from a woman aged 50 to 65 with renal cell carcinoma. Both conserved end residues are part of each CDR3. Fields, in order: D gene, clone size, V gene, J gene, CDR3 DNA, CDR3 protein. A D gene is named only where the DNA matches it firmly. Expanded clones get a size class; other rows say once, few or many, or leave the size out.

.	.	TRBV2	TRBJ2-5	TGTGCCAGCACTGCTACAGGGCCCCAAGAGACCCAGTACTTC	CASTATGPQETQYF
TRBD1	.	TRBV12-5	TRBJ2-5	TGTGCTAGTGGTTGGACAGGTTCTCTGGCCCAGTACTTC	CASGWTGSLAQYF
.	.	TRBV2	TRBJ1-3	TGTGCCAGCAGTGAAGAGGTAATTTCCTCTGGAAACACCATATATTTT	CASSEEVISSGNTIYF
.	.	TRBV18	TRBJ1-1	TGTGCCAGCTCACTAGTAGGTAACACTGAAGCTTTCTTT	CASSLVGNTEAFF
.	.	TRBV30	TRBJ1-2	TGTGCCTGGAGTGTGGCCCCCATCTATGGCTACACCTTC	CAWSVAPIYGYTF
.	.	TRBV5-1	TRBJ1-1	TGCGCCAGCAGCTTGGGGCCAGGTACTTCCGCTATCCCCGGCGAAGCTTTCTTT	CASSLGPGTSAIPGEAFF
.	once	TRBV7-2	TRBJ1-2	TGTGCCAGCAGCTTAGTCCCCGGACAGTATGGCTACACCTTC	CASSLVPGQYGYTF
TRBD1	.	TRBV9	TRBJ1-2	TGTGCCAGCAGCTCCGGGACAGGGGATGGCTACACCTTC	CASSSGTGDGYTF
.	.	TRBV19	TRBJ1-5	TGTGCCAGTAATTGGGCAGACAATCAGCCCCAGCATTTT	CASNWADNQPQHF
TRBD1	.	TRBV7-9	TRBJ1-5	TGTGCCAGCAGCCCGGGACAGCGCCCTCAGCCCCAGCATTTT	CASSPGQRPQPQHF
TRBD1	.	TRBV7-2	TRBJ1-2	TGTGCCAGCAGCCAGGGACAGGGAAACTATGGCTACACCTTC	CASSQGQGNYGYTF
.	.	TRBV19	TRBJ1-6	TGTGCCAGTAGTATTAGACGGACGTATAATTCACCCCTCCACTTT	CASSIRRTYNSPLHF
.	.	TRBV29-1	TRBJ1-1	TGCAGCGCCCGGAGGGACCTGAACACTGAAGCTTTCTTT	CSARRDLNTEAFF
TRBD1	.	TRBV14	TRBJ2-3	TGTGCCAGCAGACCGACAGGGGGCATTTTAGATACGCAGTATTTT	CASRPTGGILDTQYF
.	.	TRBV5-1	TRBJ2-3	TGCGCCAGCAGCTTGGACCAGGACGGGACGCAGTATTTT	CASSLDQDGTQYF
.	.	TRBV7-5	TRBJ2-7	TGTGCCAGAAGCTTAATGACGGTCGGGCACGAGCAGTACTTC	CARSLMTVGHEQYF
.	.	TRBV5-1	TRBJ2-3	TGCGCCAGCAGCTTGGAAGGTAGGGGGATTACCACAGATACGCAGTATTTT	CASSLEGRGITTDTQYF
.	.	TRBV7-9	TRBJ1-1	TGTGCCAGCAGCTTAGTGACAGCCATGAACACTGAAGCTTTCTTT	CASSLVTAMNTEAFF
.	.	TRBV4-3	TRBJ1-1	TGCGCCAGCAGCCAACAGGGTACGAGGACTGAAGCTTTCTTT	CASSQQGTRTEAFF
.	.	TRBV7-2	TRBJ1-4	TGTGCCAGCAGCTTAGCTCCGGGGCCGGATGAAAAACTGTTTTTT	CASSLAPGPDEKLFF
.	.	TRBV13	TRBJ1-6	TGTGCCAGCAGCGTTGGGTGGGGAAACTCACCCCTCCACTTT	CASSVGWGNSPLHF
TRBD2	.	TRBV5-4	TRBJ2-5	TGTGCCAGCAGCTTGGGGCTAGCGGGCCAAGAGACCCAGTACTTC	CASSLGLAGQETQYF
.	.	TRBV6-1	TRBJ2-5	TGTGCCAGCAGTGAAGGCAGGGAAGAGACCCAGTACTTC	CASSEGREETQYF
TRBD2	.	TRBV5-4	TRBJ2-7	TGTGCCAGCCGTCAGGGAGGGACCGACGAGCAGTACTTC	CASRQGGTDEQYF
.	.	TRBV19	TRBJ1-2	TGTGCCAGTAATTCCGGGACGGGAAACGAGTATGGCTACACCTTC	CASNSGTGNEYGYTF
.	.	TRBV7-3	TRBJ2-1	TGTGCCAGCAGCCTAACGGGTGAGCAGTTCTTC	CASSLTGEQFF
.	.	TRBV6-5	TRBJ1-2	TGTGCCAGCAGTTACCATGGGGGAGACAATGGCTACACCTTC	CASSYHGGDNGYTF
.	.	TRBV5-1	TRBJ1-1	TGCGCCAGCAGCTCTGCAGTTGAGCCCACTGAAGCTTTCTTT	CASSSAVEPTEAFF
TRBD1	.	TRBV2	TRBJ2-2	TGTGCCAGCAGTAGCCGGGACAGCTTCACCGGGGAGCTGTTTTTT	CASSSRDSFTGELFF
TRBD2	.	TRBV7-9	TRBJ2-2	TGTGCCAGCAGCCAGACTAGCGGGGGCAGAACCGGGGAGCTGTTTTTT	CASSQTSGGRTGELFF
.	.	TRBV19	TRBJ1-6	TGTGCCAGTAGTATAGTGGGGGGAAATTCACCCCTCCACTTT	CASSIVGGNSPLHF
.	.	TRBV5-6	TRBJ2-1	TGTGCCAGCAGCTTATTCCAGACCTCCTACAATGAGCAGTTCTTC	CASSLFQTSYNEQFF
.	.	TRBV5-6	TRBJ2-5	TGTGCCAGCAGCTTGGTGACAGTAAGAGAGACCCAGTACTTC	CASSLVTVRETQYF
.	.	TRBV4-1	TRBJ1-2	TGCGCCAGCAGCCAAGATTGGCGGGAATCTAACTATGGCTACACCTTC	CASSQDWRESNYGYTF
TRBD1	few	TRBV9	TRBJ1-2	TGTGCCAGCAGCGTAGGACCGGGACAGGGGAACTATGGCTACACCTTC	CASSVGPGQGNYGYTF
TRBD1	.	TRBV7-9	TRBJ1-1	TGTGCCAGCAGCTTAGCAGCAGGGGGGAACACTGAAGCTTTCTTT	CASSLAAGGNTEAFF
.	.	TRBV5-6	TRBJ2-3	TGTGCCAGCAGCGCTCAGTGGACAGATACGCAGTATTTT	CASSAQWTDTQYF
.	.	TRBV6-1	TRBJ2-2	TGTGCCAGCAGTGAAGCGTGGGCCGGGGAGCTGTTTTTT	CASSEAWAGELFF
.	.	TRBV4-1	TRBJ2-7	TGCGCCAGCAGCCAAGCACAGGGACACTACGAGCAGTACTTC	CASSQAQGHYEQYF
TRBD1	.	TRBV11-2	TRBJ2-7	TGTGCCAGCAGATTCACAGGGGGTATTTTGGAGCAGTACTTC	CASRFTGGILEQYF
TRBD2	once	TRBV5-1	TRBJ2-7	TGCGCCCGCAGCTTGGGGGGGTGGAGCTCCTACGAGCAGTACTTC	CARSLGGWSSYEQYF
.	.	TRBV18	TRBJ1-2	TGTGCCAGCTCACCAAATACTCCTAACTATGGCTACACCTTC	CASSPNTPNYGYTF
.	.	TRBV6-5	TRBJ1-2	TGTGCCAGCAGTACCCGGAGGACCGGCTACACCTTC	CASSTRRTGYTF
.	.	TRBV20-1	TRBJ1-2	TGCAGTGCTAGAGTGGGACCCCGCTACACCTTC	CSARVGPRYTF
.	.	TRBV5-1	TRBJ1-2	TGCGCCAGCAGCTTGGATGTGGGGTCTAACTATGGCTACACCTTC	CASSLDVGSNYGYTF